The 7 T cell receptor beta chains listed next were all sequenced from one sample in a study of radiotherapy plus CTLA-4 blockade in lung cancer. Clones were read by immunoSEQ multiplex PCR, and TCRdb kept only the in-frame ones, dropping some. The sample carries 30,000 to 40,000 clones, around 75% recorded once. The sample was peripheral blood, taken from a patient treated with radiotherapy plus ipilimumab. Source of these receptors: a human donor with non-small cell lung cancer that progressed on radiotherapy plus ipilimumab.

This clone was seen a handful of times. The rearrangement links TRBV7-9 to TRBJ1-1, with unresolved D. The CDR3 extends over 12 amino acids. CDR1 SEHNR and CDR2 FQNEAQ come from the germline V gene (reference sequence). Trimming cost V 5 bases and J 11 bases, with 15 bases left between them. For the CDR3, the DNA is TGTGCCAGCAGCGGGGAAGGGAATTGGGCTTTCTTT. Amino acid sequence: CASSGEGNWAFF.

The chain links TRBV6-5 to TRBJ2-3; 10 nucleotides agree with TRBD2. Trimming at V came to 2 bases and at J to 2 bases, leaving 4 bases not matched to a gene. This CDR3 is built from 16 residues. Germline loops: CDR1 MNHEY, CDR2 SVGAGI. CDR3 in DNA: TGTGCCAGCAGTTACAGACTAGCGGGCCACACAGATACGCAGTATTTT. Its translation: CASSYRLAGHTDTQYF.

This clone has only a few counts. V is TRBV6-5 and J is TRBJ2-7; the D gene is possibly TRBD1 (6 bases). The CDR3 sequence is 13 residues long. V was cut by 11 bases and J by 9 bases, with 23 bases left in between. The germline CDR1 and CDR2 sequences are MNHEY and SVGAGI. The CDR3 here is CAAYNRVKQWQYF. CDR3 coding DNA: TGTGCCGCCTACAACAGGGTGAAACAGTGGCAGTACTTC.

This clone was observed a handful of times. The chain joins TRBV11-1 to TRBJ1-2; no reliable D call. The CDR3 totals 16 residues. Germline CDR1 SGHAT, CDR2 FQDESV (reference sequence). The V end was cut by 3 bases, the J end by 0 bases, with 14 bases between. The CDR3 region has the DNA TGTGCCAGCAGCTTCGACACGCGACCTACTAACTATGGCTACACCTTC. The encoded protein is CASSFDTRPTNYGYTF.

The chain uses TRBV27 and TRBJ1-2; D may be TRBD1 (5 bases). The CDR3 loop spans 14 amino acids. Germline V CDR1 and CDR2: MNHEY, SMNVEV (reference sequence). With 6 bases removed from V and 3 bases from J, the gap between germline ends came to 14 bases. The CDR3: CASSKRDGHYGYTF. The CDR3 bases are TGTGCCAGCAGCAAAAGGGACGGTCACTATGGCTACACCTTC.

This clone was seen a few times. This rearrangement joins TRBV14 to TRBJ2-7; 9 nucleotides agree with TRBD1. The V gene's germline CDR1 is SGHDN and CDR2 FVKESK. V lost 0 bases and J lost 1; bases outside the gene matches: 4. CDR3 length: 16 residues. Written as DNA, the CDR3 is TGTGCCAGCAGCCAAGAAGATGACAGGGGGTCCTACGAGCAGTACTTC. Residues: CASSQEDDRGSYEQYF.

The chain joins TRBV6-6 to TRBJ1-2; D is unresolved. V lost 5 bases and J lost 4, with 11 bases in between. CDR3 size: 13 residues. From germline, CDR1 is MNHNY and CDR2 SVGAGI (reference sequence). CDR3 sequence: CASSVTEGYGYTF. CDR3 nucleotide sequence: TGTGCCAGCAGTGTCACAGAGGGCTATGGCTACACCTTC.